The next 26 T cell receptor beta chains were all read from a single sample in a study of spatial heterogeneity in lung cancer. Regarding the study as a whole: Tumor mutation counts were tracked by expanded intratumoral alpha and beta TCR counts.

These TCRs are of unknown antigen specificity. TCRdb fed the 5' RACE reads into MiXCR, producing one record per CDR3 protein. This sample has 3,000 or so distinct CDR3 sequences; 10% to 14% occur once, and the top ten carry roughly 12%. Regarding time point: sample taken at primary tumor resection. The input for sequencing was lung tumor tissue, taken at surgery. The source is a male donor with early-stage non-small cell lung cancer.

By share, this clonotype ranks as medium-sized. The library was designed around alpha chains, so this beta chain is a stray read whose abundance carries little weight. The chain carries TRBV23-1 and TRBJ1-5, with a possible D match to TRBD1 (5 bases). TRBV23-1 falls under the ORF class, with uncertain function. V lost 4 bases, J lost 8 bases, and 18 bases lay in between. The CDR3 loop spans 15 amino acids. CDR3 loop: CASSRKDKFEEPQHF. In nucleotides, the CDR3 is TGCGCCAGCAGTCGTAAGGACAAATTTGAGGAGCCCCAGCATTTT.

This clonotype is categorized as medium-sized. This beta chain is an unintended read in a library built for alpha chains; its size means little. The chain joins TRBV3-1 to TRBJ1-3; unclear D gene. The V gene's germline CDR1 is LGHDT and CDR2 YNNKEL (reference sequence). The CDR3 spans 14 residues. Trimming removed 7 bases at V and 1 base at J, with 11 bases between. CDR3 DNA sequence: TGTGCCAGCACCTCCATGAATTCTGGAAACACCATATATTTT. Its protein is CASTSMNSGNTIYF.

This clonotype was picked up many times. For a library built for alpha chains, this beta chain is a stray read; little rests on its size. The chain employs TRBV2 and TRBJ1-5; D is perhaps TRBD1 (5 bases). V lost 6 bases and J lost 1, with 10 bases in between. Germline values: CDR1 SNHLY, CDR2 FYNNEI. The CDR3 contains 14 residues. The CDR3 bases are TGTGCCAGCAGGGGGGAAATAAGCAATCAGCCCCAGCATTTT. The encoded protein is CASRGEISNQPQHF.

In regard to this clonotype: This beta chain came through as a stray read in a library set up for alpha chains, and its size says little. This chain uses TRBV5-1 with TRBJ2-5; D is perhaps TRBD1 (5 bases). CDR1 is SGHRS and CDR2 is YFSETQ in the germline V gene. The V gene lost 1 base and the J gene lost 1 base, with 11 bases spanning the gap. The CDR3 has 15 amino acids. This chain's CDR3 is CASSLRSGSQETQYF. The CDR3 DNA reads as TGCGCCAGCAGCTTGCGGTCAGGGTCCCAAGAGACCCAGTACTTC.

By its share, this clonotype is medium-sized. This beta chain lies outside the target of a library built for alpha chains; its clone size means little. The V and J genes are TRBV27 and TRBJ1-2; no definite D call. The CDR3 covers 13 residues. The V end was cut by 6 bases, the J end by 8 bases, with 16 bases between. CDR1 and CDR2 from the germline V gene are MNHEY and SMNVEV (reference sequence). CDR3 DNA sequence: TGTGCCAGCAGCCCGGGCCAAGAACGGGGCTACACCTTC. The encoded protein is CASSPGQERGYTF.

Of note for this clonotype: This beta chain is off target for a library built for alpha chains, so its abundance means little. The chain employs TRBV7-2 and TRBJ2-3; TRBD2 is a possible D gene (6 bases). Trimming left V 5 bases short and J 0 bases short, with 12 bases between. CDR1 SGHTA and CDR2 FQGNSA come from the germline V gene. The CDR3 loop spans 15 amino acids. The CDR3 here is CASSQDYLSTDTQYF. In DNA, the CDR3 is TGTGCCAGCAGCCAGGACTATTTGAGCACAGATACGCAGTATTTT. Supplemented by reference TRBV7-2 and TRBJ2-3, the full variable domain reads GAGVSQSPSNKVTEKGKDVELRCDPISGHTALYWYRQSLGQGLEFLIYFQGNSAPDKSGLPSDRFSAERTGGSVSTLTIQRTQQEDSAVYLCASSQDYLSTDTQYFGPGTRLTVL.

Only a few counts were recorded for this clonotype. A library prepared for alpha chains yielded this beta chain as an off-target read; its size is of little meaning. CDR3 DNA sequence: TGTGCCAGCAGAAAAGACGGCAGTAATGAAAAACTGTTTTTT. This encodes CASRKDGSNEKLFF. The chain combines TRBV6-1 with TRBJ1-4; D remains ambiguous. The germline V gene has CDR1 MNHNS and CDR2 SASEGT. The CDR3 spans 14 residues. Trimming stripped 6 bases from V and 4 bases from J, with 12 bases between.

This clonotype was found many times. This beta chain is an unintended read in a library built for alpha chains; its size means little. The CDR3 loop reads CSASGPGLAGTQETQYF. The CDR3 bases are TGCAGTGCTAGTGGACCGGGACTAGCGGGAACGCAAGAGACCCAGTACTTC. V and J are TRBV20-1 and TRBJ2-5; 13 bases match TRBD2. The germline V gene encodes CDR1 DFQATT and CDR2 SNEGSKA (reference sequence). The CDR3 runs to 17 residues. The junction had 9 bases not matched to a gene; V was cut back by 3 bases and J by 2 bases.

In this sample, this clonotype is medium-sized (0.01 to 0.1%). A library prepared for alpha chains yielded this beta chain as an off-target read; its size is of little meaning. The chain links TRBV11-2 to TRBJ2-1, with a weak D call TRBD2 (6 bases). Germline CDR1 is SGHAT and CDR2 is FQNNGV. Trimming pared 3 bases from V and 8 bases from J, leaving 17 bases between. The CDR3 sequence is 15 residues long. The CDR3 DNA sequence: TGTGCCAGCAGCTTTAACCCCGCTAGCGAGGATGAGCAGTTCTTC. Protein sequence: CASSFNPASEDEQFF. The whole variable domain, filled in from reference TRBV11-2 and TRBJ2-1, reads EAGVAQSPRYKIIEKRQSVAFWCNPISGHATLYWYQQILGQGPKLLIQFQNNGVVDDSQLPKDRFSAERLKGVDSTLKIQPAKLEDSAVYLCASSFNPASEDEQFFGPGTRLTVL.

This clonotype is termed medium-sized. With the library built for alpha chains, this beta chain is off target and its frequency is not meaningful. The rearrangement uses TRBV5-1 and TRBJ2-3, with 7 nucleotides matching TRBD2. The junction had 9 bases not matched to a gene; V was cut back by 4 bases and J by 4 bases. The CDR3 extends over 15 amino acids. Germline V gene sequence: CDR1 SGHRS, CDR2 YFSETQ. The CDR3 loop reads CASSEPSGGADTQYF. CDR3 sequence (DNA): TGCGCCAGCAGCGAGCCGTCGGGGGGAGCAGATACGCAGTATTTT.

By sample share, this clonotype is medium-sized. This beta chain appears as a stray read in a library generated for alpha chains; its size is not informative. V is TRBV25-1 and J is TRBJ2-5; 8 nucleotides agree with TRBD1. This CDR3 has 16 residues. Germline V gene data show CDR1 as MGHDK and CDR2 as SYGVNS. With V trimmed by 5 bases and J by 4 bases, 12 bases remained unmatched. This CDR3 reads CASSPHGQGAGETQYF. In DNA, the CDR3 is TGTGCCAGCAGTCCCCACGGGCAGGGGGCTGGAGAGACCCAGTACTTC.

By sample fraction, this clonotype is medium-sized (0.01 to 0.1%). Found in a library prepared for alpha chains, this beta chain is an off-target read, and its abundance has little meaning. The chain combines TRBV5-1 with TRBJ2-2; possibly TRBD1 for D (5 bases). V shed 4 bases and J shed 2 bases, with 15 bases lying between them. Germline lookup yields CDR1 SGHRS and CDR2 YFSETQ. The CDR3 covers 16 residues. The CDR3 is CASSQRGGRNTGELFF. CDR3 DNA sequence: TGCGCCAGCAGCCAAAGGGGTGGACGAAACACCGGGGAGCTGTTTTTT. Filled out from reference TRBV5-1 and TRBJ2-2, the complete variable domain reads KAGVTQTPRYLIKTRGQQVTLSCSPISGHRSVSWYQQTPGQGLQFLFEYFSETQRNKGNFPGRFSGRQFSNSRSEMNVSTLELGDSALYLCASSQRGGRNTGELFFGEGSRLTVL.

This clonotype was seen a few times. This beta chain is off target for a library built for alpha chains, so its abundance means little. The J gene is TRBJ2-7, the V gene TRBV30; TRBD1 matches at 8 bases. With V trimmed by 3 bases and J by 6 bases, 16 bases remained unmatched. This CDR3 spans 16 amino acids. Looked up from germline, CDR1 is GTSNPN and CDR2 is SVGIG (reference sequence). As DNA, the CDR3 is TGTGCCTGGAGCGAACCGCCCGGGACAGGAAGAAGCGAGCAGTACTTC. Residues: CAWSEPPGTGRSEQYF.

By share, this clonotype counts as medium-sized. The library was built for alpha chains, so this beta chain is an off-target read and its size means little. The chain links TRBV28 to TRBJ2-1, with 8 bases lining up with TRBD2. The CDR3 extends over 15 amino acids. V trimming: 5 bases; J trimming: 8 bases; junction bases outside the gene matches: 11. CDR1 MDHEN and CDR2 SYDVKM come from the germline V gene. CDR3 DNA sequence: TGTGCCAGCAGTGCCGGTGGTAGCGGGACACATGAGCAGTTCTTC. It translates to CASSAGGSGTHEQFF.

As for this clonotype: Within a library made for alpha chains, this beta chain is off target, and its count is uninformative. The chain links TRBV7-2 to TRBJ2-3; D gene uncertain. V lost 1 base and J lost 0, with 8 bases in between. The CDR3 runs to 15 residues. CDR1 and CDR2 from the germline V gene are SGHTA and FQGNSA. CDR3 protein: CASSLVSVSTDTQYF. The CDR3 nucleotides read TGTGCCAGCAGCTTAGTATCCGTGAGCACAGATACGCAGTATTTT.

This clonotype rates as medium-sized. Since it is a stray read in a library aimed at alpha chains, this beta chain has a size that is not meaningful. The gene calls are TRBV27 and TRBJ1-6; TRBD1 might be the D (5 bases). CDR1 and CDR2 (germline): MNHEY, SMNVEV (reference sequence). Trimming stripped 5 bases from V and 6 bases from J, with 14 bases between. There are 15 residues in the CDR3. The CDR3 reads CASSHTGSSNSPLHF. The CDR3 nucleotides are TGTGCCAGCAGTCATACAGGTTCGTCTAATTCACCCCTCCACTTT.

This clonotype is medium-sized by share. This beta chain came through as a stray read in a library set up for alpha chains, and its size says little. The rearrangement uses TRBV10-3 and TRBJ2-7; D may match TRBD1 or TRBD2 (5 bases each). This CDR3 comprises 12 residues. Germline CDR1 ENHRY, CDR2 SYGVKD. Trimming pared 4 bases from V and 7 bases from J, leaving 11 bases between. CDR3 coding DNA: TGTGCCATCAGTGGGGACCTGGTTGAGCAGTACTTC. Protein: CAISGDLVEQYF.

On this clonotype itself: This beta chain turned up in a library designed for alpha chains; as an off-target read, its abundance says little. This chain joins TRBV10-3 and TRBJ2-5; TRBD2 matches at 9 bases. V shed 0 bases, J shed 1 base, and the junction held 0 bases outside the gene matches. Germline V lookup: CDR1 ENHRY, CDR2 SYGVKD. This CDR3 spans 15 amino acids. The CDR3 DNA is TGTGCCATCAGTGAGTCTAGCGGGGGCCAAGAGACCCAGTACTTC. Residues: CAISESSGGQETQYF.

This clonotype was found many times. The size of this beta chain means little, since it is a stray read in a library made for alpha chains. The V call is TRBV7-6, the J call TRBJ2-7; TRBD2 matches at 8 bases. The germline gives CDR1 SGHVS, CDR2 FNYEAQ. V dropped 4 bases and J dropped 4; count of bases not matched to a gene: 9. There are 15 residues in the CDR3. CDR3: CASSSNGGAGYEQYF. CDR3 coding DNA: TGTGCCAGCAGCTCAAACGGGGGGGCCGGGTACGAGCAGTACTTC.

A note on this clonotype: Being off target in a library aimed at alpha chains, this beta chain has a size of little meaning. V gene TRBV12-3 or TRBV12-4 combines with J gene TRBJ2-3; 7 nucleotides match TRBD1. The CDR3 is 15 amino acids. The V gene end was trimmed by 6 bases and the J gene end by 2 bases; junction bases not matched to a gene: 8. CDR3 amino acids: CASSQQGLNTDTQYF. In DNA form, the CDR3 reads TGTGCCAGCAGCCAACAGGGGCTGAACACAGATACGCAGTATTTT.

This clonotype is judged medium-sized (0.01 to 0.1%). The size of this beta chain means little, since it is a stray read in a library made for alpha chains. The chain joins TRBV12-3 or TRBV12-4 to TRBJ1-1; D gene ambiguous. V was clipped by 5 bases and J by 0 bases, with 7 bases between them. The length of the CDR3 is 13 residues. CDR3 sequence: CASSEMMNTEAFF. Written as DNA, the CDR3 is TGTGCCAGCAGTGAAATGATGAACACTGAAGCTTTCTTT.

This clonotype is classed as large. This beta chain was picked up by a library intended for alpha chains and is off target, so its count carries little meaning. J is TRBJ2-2 and V is TRBV7-2; possibly TRBD1 for D (6 bases). CDR1 is SGHTA and CDR2 is FQGNSA in the germline V gene. The V gene lost 5 bases and the J gene lost 7 bases, with 17 bases spanning the gap. The CDR3 is 15 amino acids. The CDR3 sequence is CASSEHREQGGELFF. The CDR3 bases are TGTGCCAGCAGCGAACACAGGGAGCAGGGCGGGGAGCTGTTTTTT.

This clonotype is judged medium-sized. This beta chain slipped into a library made for alpha chains as a stray read, so its size is not meaningful. The V call is TRBV29-1, the J call TRBJ2-7, with 10 bases lining up with TRBD1. Germline CDR1 SQVTM, CDR2 ANQGSEA. Unmatched junction bases numbered 8, after V lost 4 bases and J lost 5 bases. This CDR3 spans 14 amino acids. The CDR3 sequence: CSVGGTGVTNEQYF. CDR3 sequence (DNA): TGCAGCGTTGGTGGGACAGGGGTAACGAACGAGCAGTACTTC.

This clonotype was observed a few times. This beta chain is a stray sequence in a library constructed for alpha chains; its clone size is not meaningful. V gene TRBV3-1 combines with J gene TRBJ2-3; D is perhaps TRBD2 (6 bases). This CDR3 comprises 17 residues. Per germline, CDR1 LGHDT and CDR2 YNNKEL (reference sequence). The V end was cut by 0 bases, the J end by 6 bases, with 19 bases between. CDR3 nucleotide sequence: TGTGCCAGCAGCCAAGATCCCAGCGGGCCCAAATCGGATACGCAGTATTTT. Protein product: CASSQDPSGPKSDTQYF.

By its share, this clonotype is medium-sized. A library prepared for alpha chains yielded this beta chain as an off-target read; its size is of little meaning. This rearrangement joins TRBV6-2 or TRBV6-3 to TRBJ2-3; unclear D gene. The germline CDR1 and CDR2 sequences are MNHEY and SVGEGT. V lost 5 bases and J 3 bases, leaving 6 bases between the germline ends. The CDR3 runs to 12 residues. The chain's CDR3 is CASSPRTDTQYF. The CDR3 DNA sequence: TGTGCCAGCAGTCCTAGGACAGATACGCAGTATTTT.

This clonotype rates as large. Since the library was made to target alpha chains, this beta chain is a stray read and its abundance is not meaningful. J is TRBJ2-3 and V is TRBV28, with a weak D call TRBD2 (5 bases). CDR1 and CDR2 from the germline V gene are MDHEN and SYDVKM. Trimming pared 5 bases from V and 4 bases from J, leaving 19 bases between. The CDR3 is 16 amino acids. DNA for the CDR3: TGTGCCAGCAGTCCCCTCCCTTCGGCGAGGGCAGATACGCAGTATTTT. It is translated as CASSPLPSARADTQYF.